Listed here are 17 T cell receptor beta chains from one sample, sequenced in a study of T cell repertoires in cytomegalovirus infection. TCRdb redid the calling of the reads with MiXCR, one entry per CDR3 protein. The sample records about 320,000 distinct CDR3 sequences, 9.5% being singletons. Input material: PBMCs. The receptors originated from a human donor in good health (CMV status not recorded). Some clones in this sample may be carry-over from other donors' samples.

This clonotype occurred many times. The chain links TRBV28 to TRBJ1-4; D perhaps matches TRBD1 (6 bases). Trimming removed 0 bases from V and 3 bases from J, with 20 bases in between. The CDR3 covers 19 residues. Germline CDR1 MDHEN, CDR2 SYDVKM. CDR3 in DNA: TGTGCCAGCAGTTTATGGGCCAAGGGAAGATCAGGGGCTAATGAAAAACTGTTTTTT. Protein product: CASSLWAKGRSGANEKLFF. Using reference TRBV28 and TRBJ1-4 for the parts outside the CDR3, the full variable domain is DVKVTQSSRYLVKRTGEKVFLECVQDMDHENMFWYRQDPGLGLRLIYFSYDVKMKEKGDIPEGYSVSREKKERFSLILESASTNQTSMYLCASSLWAKGRSGANEKLFFGSGTQLSVL.

The rearrangement links TRBV7-2 to TRBJ2-7; no firm D call. The CDR3 sequence is 14 residues long. V was clipped by 6 bases and J by 2 bases, with 14 bases between them. The V gene's germline CDR1 is SGHTA and CDR2 FQGNSA. DNA for the CDR3: TGTGCCAGCAGTTTATACGACACCACCTACGAGCAGTACTTC. Translated, it gives CASSLYDTTYEQYF. Full variable domain (remainder filled in from reference TRBV7-2 and TRBJ2-7): GAGVSQSPSNKVTEKGKDVELRCDPISGHTALYWYRQSLGQGLEFLIYFQGNSAPDKSGLPSDRFSAERTGGSVSTLTIQRTQQEDSAVYLCASSLYDTTYEQYFGPGTRLTVT.

This clonotype was seen a few times. The chain links TRBV7-9 to TRBJ1-6; 9 bases are shared with TRBD1. V shed 5 bases and J 14 bases; nucleotides not matched to a gene: 7. This CDR3 comprises 13 residues. The V gene's germline CDR1 is SEHNR and CDR2 FQNEAQ (reference sequence). CDR3 protein: CASSPDRGLALHF. In DNA form, the CDR3 reads TGTGCCAGCAGCCCGGACAGGGGATTAGCCCTCCACTTT. The full variable domain, in which reference TRBV7-9 and TRBJ1-6 provide the parts outside the CDR3, is DTGVSQNPRHKITKRGQNVTFRCDPISEHNRLYWYRQTLGQGPEFLTYFQNEAQLEKSRLLSDRFSAERPKGSFSTLEIQRTEQGDSAMYLCASSPDRGLALHFGNGTRLTVT.

This clonotype has a handful of counts. The chain couples TRBV28 to TRBJ1-2, with 12 bases that match TRBD1. After removal of 6 bases from V and 8 bases from J, the junction contained 13 bases not matched to a gene. The CDR3 consists of 16 residues. The V gene's germline CDR1 is MDHEN and CDR2 SYDVKM. CDR3 sequence: CASSPGGTGGPGGYTF. In DNA, the CDR3 is TGTGCCAGCAGCCCCGGGGGGACAGGGGGCCCCGGGGGCTACACCTTC.

The chain couples TRBV12-3 or TRBV12-4 to TRBJ1-4; D is unclear. Trimming shortened V by 1 base and J by 5 bases, and 11 bases separated the two germline ends. This CDR3 contains 15 residues. The CDR3 loop reads CASSLGFRPNEKLFF. The DNA for the CDR3 is TGTGCCAGCAGTTTAGGGTTCAGGCCGAATGAAAAACTGTTTTTT.

This chain joins TRBV29-1 and TRBJ2-5; 9 bases line up with TRBD1. Germline V lookup: CDR1 SQVTM, CDR2 ANQGSEA. This CDR3 region has 14 residues. The trim removed 6 bases at V and 2 bases at J, leaving 7 bases unmatched. The CDR3 nucleotides are TGCAGCGTGGACAGGGGTAGAGGACAAGAGACCCAGTACTTC. Translated, it gives CSVDRGRGQETQYF. The variable domain in full, completed from reference TRBV29-1 and TRBJ2-5, reads SAVISQKPSRDICQRGTSLTIQCQVDSQVTMMFWYRQQPGQSLTLIATANQGSEATYESGFVIDKFPISRPNLTFSTLTVSNMSPEDSSIYLCSVDRGRGQETQYFGPGTRLLVL.

In this sample, this clonotype turned up many times. The V and J genes are TRBV12-3 or TRBV12-4 and TRBJ1-6; a weak D match, TRBD1 (6 bases). Trimming took off 1 base at V and 10 bases at J, with 11 bases between the two ends. This CDR3 comprises 14 residues. This CDR3 is CASSLGTEASPLHF. CDR3 in DNA: TGTGCCAGCAGTTTAGGGACAGAAGCGTCACCCCTCCACTTT.

The gene calls are TRBV5-4 and TRBJ2-2, with D tentatively TRBD1 (5 bases). Germline V CDR1 and CDR2: SGHNT, YYREEE (reference sequence). V lost 4 bases to trimming and J lost 6 bases, with 13 bases between them. The CDR3 sequence is 14 residues long. For the CDR3, the DNA is TGTGCCAGCAGCCTTCAGGGTCCCCCCGGGGAGCTGTTTTTT. It translates to CASSLQGPPGELFF.

Turning to this clonotype: One end of the junction varies from germline; a read error may be responsible. The gene calls are TRBV5-3 and TRBJ1-5, with D maybe TRBD1 (6 bases). TRBV5-3 is an ORF, and what it does is uncertain. CDR3 length: 16 residues. DNA for the CDR3: TGTGCCAGCAGCTTGAGCGGCCGGGACATCTATCAGCCCCAGCATTTT. Encoded protein: CASSLSGRDIYQPQHF.

About this clonotype: This could be a read error, since a much larger clone is one nucleotide away. J is TRBJ2-3 and V is TRBV7-3; the D is unclear. CDR1 is SGHTA, CDR2 FQGTGA, per germline. This CDR3 has 15 amino acids. Trimming pared 2 bases from V and 13 bases from J, leaving 22 bases between. CDR3 DNA: TGTGCCAGCAGCTTAGATGGTCCAGGCCACATCCCTGAGTATTTT. It encodes CASSLDGPGHIPEYF. Full variable domain (outside the CDR3, taken from reference TRBV7-3 and TRBJ2-3): GAGVSQTPSNKVTEKGKYVELRCDPISGHTALYWYRQSLGQGPEFLIYFQGTGAADDSGLPNDRFFAVRPEGSVSTLKIQRTERGDSAVYLCASSLDGPGHIPEYFGPGTRLTVL.

This clonotype appeared many times. The CDR3 DNA follows: TGTGCCAGCAGCTTAATTAGCGGGGGTGGCCTGGGCAATGAGCAGTTCTTC. Translation: CASSLISGGGLGNEQFF. The chain uses TRBV7-2 and TRBJ2-1; 9 positions agree with TRBD2. Per the germline V gene, CDR1 is SGHTA and CDR2 is FQGNSA. With 2 bases clipped from V and 6 bases from J, the junction kept 11 bases outside the gene matches. The CDR3 loop spans 17 amino acids.

Many counts were recorded for this clonotype. The J gene is TRBJ2-3, the V gene TRBV7-2, with 10 bases fitting TRBD2. CDR3 length: 15 amino acids. Germline CDR1 is SGHTA and CDR2 is FQGNSA. V lost 1 base, J lost 4 bases, and 2 bases stayed unmatched. The CDR3: CASSLVLAGPDTQYF. The CDR3 nucleotides read TGTGCCAGCAGCTTAGTACTAGCGGGGCCAGATACGCAGTATTTT.

The chain recombines TRBV25-1 with TRBJ2-2; D possibly uses TRBD1 or TRBD2 (6 bases each). This CDR3 contains 16 residues. CDR1 is MGHDK, CDR2 SYGVNS, per germline. V shed 3 bases and J shed 6 bases, with 17 bases lying between them. This CDR3 is CASSEQGTVGAGELFF. CDR3 DNA: TGTGCCAGCAGTGAGCAGGGGACTGTTGGAGCCGGGGAGCTGTTTTTT.

Points on this clonotype: This may be a read error, as it is one base from a much larger clone. The V gene is TRBV7-3, the J gene TRBJ1-1, with TRBD1 as a possible D gene (5 bases). V was cut by 5 bases and J by 1 base, with 8 bases left in between. The CDR3 consists of 13 residues. CDR1 and CDR2 (germline): SGHTA, FQGTGA. CDR3 sequence reads: CASSHGQNTEAFF. CDR3 in DNA: TGTGCCAGCAGCCACGGACAGAACACTGAAGCTTTCTTT.

The rearrangement uses TRBV28 and TRBJ2-4; 8 nucleotides align to TRBD2. The J segment lost 3 bases and the V segment lost 3 bases, leaving 10 bases of the junction unmatched. The CDR3 length is 17 residues. CDR1 and CDR2 from the germline V gene are MDHEN and SYDVKM. The CDR3 here is CASSFSISGTVKNIQYF. The CDR3 bases are TGTGCCAGCAGTTTCTCTATTAGCGGGACGGTCAAAAACATTCAGTACTTC.

Only a few counts were recorded for this clonotype. The rearrangement uses TRBV12-3 or TRBV12-4 and TRBJ1-2; weak D call: TRBD1 (6 bases). V lost 5 bases and J lost 4, with 11 bases in between. The length of the CDR3 is 13 residues. CDR3 loop: CASSPGDSYGYTF. DNA for the CDR3: TGTGCCAGCAGTCCAGGGGATAGCTATGGCTACACCTTC.

Ten or more counts support this clonotype. The genes are TRBV12-3 or TRBV12-4 and TRBJ2-2, with TRBD1 identical over 7 bases. The ends lost 5 bases at V and 0 bases at J; junction bases unmatched: 12. The CDR3 totals 18 residues. The CDR3 protein is CASSARGAGTANTGELFF. In DNA, the CDR3 is TGTGCCAGCAGTGCAAGGGGCGCCGGGACAGCGAACACCGGGGAGCTGTTTTTT.